These 12 T cell receptor beta chains were all obtained from the same sample, sequenced in a study of T cell responses to AZD1222 COVID-19 vaccine. Generated by immunoSEQ multiplex PCR, the TCRdb table keeps only in-frame clones and is missing some. This sample has over 130,000 clones, with roughly 94% found just once. Here the sequenced sample was peripheral blood, taken on day 0 of AZD1222 vaccination. The receptors were gathered from an adult in good health.

A few counts support this clone. The chain carries TRBV6-1 and TRBJ2-7, with D unclear. Looked up from germline, CDR1 is MNHNS and CDR2 is SASEGT. This CDR3 is 13 amino acids long. Trimming shortened V by 1 base and J by 1 base, and 5 bases separated the two germline ends. In DNA form, the CDR3 reads TGTGCCAGCAGTGAAGAACCATCCTACGAGCAGTACGTC. Protein sequence: CASSEEPSYEQYV.

The chain has TRBV20-1 and TRBJ1-6; tentative D call: TRBD1 (6 bases). Deletions cut 3 bases from V and 7 bases from J, with 13 bases between. This CDR3 comprises 14 residues. The V gene's germline CDR1 is DFQATT and CDR2 SNEGSKA (reference sequence). CDR3 DNA: TGCAGTGCTAGTACGGGGGGGGGCAATTCACCCCTCCACTTT. Protein sequence: CSASTGGGNSPLHF.

V gene TRBV28 combines with J gene TRBJ1-2; no clear D gene. Looked up from germline, CDR1 is MDHEN and CDR2 is SYDVKM. V lost 2 bases, J lost 1 base, and 8 bases lay in between. CDR3 length: 14 amino acids. DNA for the CDR3: TGTGCCAGCAGTTTAGCACCTCTTAACTATGGCTACACCTTC. Translating it yields CASSLAPLNYGYTF.

The chain joins TRBV25-1 to TRBJ1-1; D not certain. The germline V and J ends were trimmed by 7 bases and 1 base, with 10 bases remaining between them. This CDR3 is 13 amino acids long. The germline V gene has CDR1 MGHDK and CDR2 SYGVNS. CDR3 DNA: TGTGCCAGCAATCTGGACGGGAACACTGAAGCTTTCTTT. Its translation: CASNLDGNTEAFF.

This chain joins TRBV19 and TRBJ2-2; D not resolved. Deletions cut 3 bases from V and 8 bases from J, with 16 bases between. Germline V lookup: CDR1 LNHDA, CDR2 SQIVND (reference sequence). This CDR3 is built from 15 residues. In nucleotides, the CDR3 is TGTGCCAGTAGTATCAAGGTGAATTTGCTGGGGGAGCTGTTTTTT. Protein sequence: CASSIKVNLLGELFF.

The chain uses TRBV28 and TRBJ2-7; D uncertain. With 8 bases removed from V and 5 bases from J, the gap between germline ends came to 16 bases. The CDR3 runs 13 residues. Germline values: CDR1 MDHEN, CDR2 SYDVKM. CDR3 nucleotide sequence: TGTGCCAGCCGATTCCCGCCGTCTGACGAGCAGTACGTC. This translates into CASRFPPSDEQYV.

The chain joins TRBV6-5 to TRBJ1-4; D gene ambiguous. Germline V gives CDR1 MNHEY, CDR2 SVGAGI. Trimming cost V 5 bases and J 3 bases, with 13 bases left between them. The CDR3 is 15 amino acids. The CDR3 reads CASSLVQPANEKLFF. CDR3 bases: TGTGCCAGCAGTCTAGTGCAGCCCGCTAATGAAAAACTGTTTTTT.

The V and J genes are TRBV3-1 (or the pseudogene TRBV3-2) and TRBJ2-2; the match to TRBD1 covers 8 bases. V gave up 8 bases and J gave up 6 bases; unmatched junction bases: 8. CDR1 and CDR2 from the germline V gene are LGHDT and YNNKEL (reference sequence). The CDR3 has 14 amino acids. CDR3 DNA: TGTGCCAGCCGGACAGGGCTGAGTCCCGGGGAGCTGTTTTTT. Protein: CASRTGLSPGELFF.

The chain joins TRBV9 to TRBJ2-3; 7 bases match TRBD2. This CDR3 region has 15 residues. The germline CDR1 and CDR2 sequences are SGDLS and YYNGEE. V shed 1 base and J 3 bases; nucleotides not matched to a gene: 5. As DNA, the CDR3 is TGTGCCAGCAGCGTATCGGGGGGAAGGACAGATACGCAGTATTTT. Residues: CASSVSGGRTDTQYF.

The chain employs TRBV11-2 and TRBJ2-2; 7 nucleotides line up with TRBD2. CDR1 is SGHAT and CDR2 is FQNNGV in the germline V gene. CDR3 size: 13 residues. V was pared by 4 bases and J by 5 bases, with 1 base of the junction left unmatched. The CDR3 DNA is TGTGCCAGCAGCTCGCGGGGGACCGGGGAGCTGTTTTTT. This encodes CASSSRGTGELFF.

V usage is TRBV9 and J usage is TRBJ1-1; D ambiguous. The V end lost 4 bases, the J end lost 7 bases, and 17 bases lay between the germline ends. The length of the CDR3 is 14 residues. CDR1 and CDR2 from the germline V gene are SGDLS and YYNGEE. CDR3 DNA sequence: TGTGCCAGCAGCCCAAGTCTACAGTTTTTTGAAGCTTTCTTT. This translates into CASSPSLQFFEAFF.

The chain carries TRBV5-1 and TRBJ1-1; the match to TRBD1 covers 7 bases. J was trimmed by 0 bases and V by 1 base; bases with no gene match: 3. The CDR3 extends over 15 amino acids. CDR1 is SGHRS, CDR2 YFSETQ, per germline. The CDR3 region is CASSLWTGMNTEAFF. For the CDR3, the DNA is TGCGCCAGCAGCTTGTGGACAGGAATGAACACTGAAGCTTTCTTT.